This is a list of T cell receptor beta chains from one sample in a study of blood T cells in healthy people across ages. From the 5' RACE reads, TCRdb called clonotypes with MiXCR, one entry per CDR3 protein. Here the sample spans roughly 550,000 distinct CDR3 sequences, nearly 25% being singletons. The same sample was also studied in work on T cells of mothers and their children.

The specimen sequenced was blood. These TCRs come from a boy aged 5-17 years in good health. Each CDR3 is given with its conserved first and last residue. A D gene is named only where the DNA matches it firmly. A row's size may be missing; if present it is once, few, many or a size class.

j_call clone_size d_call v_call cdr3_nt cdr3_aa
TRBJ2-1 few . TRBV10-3 TGTGCCATCAGTGACCCTAAGGGGGAAAACAATGAGCAGTTCTTC CAISDPKGENNEQFF
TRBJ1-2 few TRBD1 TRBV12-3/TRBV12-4 TGTGCCAGCAGCGTAATAAACACCGGGACAGAAGCTAACTATGGCTACACCTTC CASSVINTGTEANYGYTF
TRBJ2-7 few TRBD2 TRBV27 TGTGCCAGCGGGACTAGCGGGAGTTGGTACGAGCAGTACTTC CASGTSGSWYEQYF
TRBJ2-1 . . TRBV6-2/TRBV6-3 TGTGCCAGCAGCCCTACAGGCCTCACGTATGAGCAGTTCTTC CASSPTGLTYEQFF
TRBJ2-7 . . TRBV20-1 TGCAGTGCTAGGGAGCCGGAAACCTACGAGCAGTACTTC CSAREPETYEQYF
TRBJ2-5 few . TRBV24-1 TGTGCCACCAGTGAGTCGGGAGAGACCCAGTACTTC CATSESGETQYF
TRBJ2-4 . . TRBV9 TGTGCCAGCAGCCCCCAGGGAAACATTCAGTACTTC CASSPQGNIQYF
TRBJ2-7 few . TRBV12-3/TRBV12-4 TGTGCCAGCAGTTTAGCGCAGGGGGGAGGCCACTACGAGCAGTACTTC CASSLAQGGGHYEQYF
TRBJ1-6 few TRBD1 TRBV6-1 TGTGCCAGCAGGGGCGACAGGGGCTCAAACTATAATTCACCCCTCCACTTT CASRGDRGSNYNSPLHF
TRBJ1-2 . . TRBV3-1 TGTGCCAGCAGCCAAGATGTAGGGGCCGGTGGCTACACCTTC CASSQDVGAGGYTF
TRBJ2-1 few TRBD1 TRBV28 TGTGCCAGCAGTTTAGCTCGCGGGACAGGGACTGACAATGAGCAGTTCTTC CASSLARGTGTDNEQFF
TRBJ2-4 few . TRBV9 TGTGCCAGCAGCGTAGGAGGGACAACCAAAAACATTCAGTACTTC CASSVGGTTKNIQYF
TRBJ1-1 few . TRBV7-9 TGTGCCAGCAGTTACGGACCCCTGGCTGGGTCTGACACTGAAGCTTTCTTT CASSYGPLAGSDTEAFF
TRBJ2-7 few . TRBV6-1 TGTGCCAGCAGAGCCCTAATAAACTACGAGCAGTACTTC CASRALINYEQYF
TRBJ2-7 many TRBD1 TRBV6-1 TGTGCCAGCGGACAGGTTCCTACCTACGAGCAGTACTTC CASGQVPTYEQYF
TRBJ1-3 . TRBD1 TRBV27 TGTGCCAGCAGTTCCCAGGGGGCAAACACCATATATTTT CASSSQGANTIYF
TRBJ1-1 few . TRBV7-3 TGTGCCAGCAGCTTAATTGGGGGGAACACTGAAGCTTTCTTT CASSLIGGNTEAFF
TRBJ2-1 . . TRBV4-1 TGCGCCAGCAGCCAAGATGGCGCCTTCGAGGCAGGGTACAATGAGCAGTTCTTC CASSQDGAFEAGYNEQFF
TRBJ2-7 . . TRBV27 TGTGCCAGCAGAGACCGGGCCTCCTACGAGCAGTACTTC CASRDRASYEQYF
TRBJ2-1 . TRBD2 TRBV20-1 TGCAGTGCACATACCCCGGCTAGCGGGAGGTCCTATGAGCAGTTCTTC CSAHTPASGRSYEQFF
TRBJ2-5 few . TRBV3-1 TGTGCCAGCAGCCAAGAGATAGCGGAAGAGACCCAGTACTTC CASSQEIAEETQYF
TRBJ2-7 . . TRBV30 TGTGCCTGGAGTGGTACAGCGCCCTACGAGCAGTACTTC CAWSGTAPYEQYF
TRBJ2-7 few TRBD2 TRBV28 TGTGCCAGCAGTTTGGGGGTTTGGCGGGGGGCCGAGCAGTACTTC CASSLGVWRGAEQYF
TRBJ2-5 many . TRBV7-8 TGTGCCAGCAGCTTAGCGAGAATAGCGGCACAAGAGACCCAGTACTTC CASSLARIAAQETQYF
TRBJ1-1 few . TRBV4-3 TGCGCCAGCAGCCAAGAAGGAGGAGGGCCGCACGCTGAAGCTTTCTTT CASSQEGGGPHAEAFF
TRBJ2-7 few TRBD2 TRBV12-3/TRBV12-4 TGTGCCAGCAGTCTCCTCCCCCTAAGCGGGGCCTACGAGCAGTACTTC CASSLLPLSGAYEQYF
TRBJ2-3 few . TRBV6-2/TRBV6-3 TGTGCCAGCAGCCCTGGGGCCGCGGACACAGATACGCAGTATTTT CASSPGAADTDTQYF
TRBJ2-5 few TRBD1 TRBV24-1 TGTGCCACCAGTGGGCAGGGACAGGGGGCTTACCAAGAGACCCAGTACTTC CATSGQGQGAYQETQYF
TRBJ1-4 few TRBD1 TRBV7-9 TGTGCCAGCAGCTCCTACAGGGGGCAAGGAGAAAAACTGTTTTTT CASSSYRGQGEKLFF
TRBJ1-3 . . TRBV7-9 TGTGCCAGCAGCTACGAGCCGACCATCTCTGGAAACACCATACATTTT CASSYEPTISGNTIHF
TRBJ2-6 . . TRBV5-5 TGTGCCAGCAGCTTGGTTGGGGCTGGGGCCAACGTCCTGACTTTC CASSLVGAGANVLTF
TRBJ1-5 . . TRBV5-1 TGCGCCAGCAGCTTTGATGGGACCCCGAGGGTGAGCAATCAGCCCCAGCATTTT CASSFDGTPRVSNQPQHF
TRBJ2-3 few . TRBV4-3 TGCGCCAGCAGCCATGGGTTTAGCACAGATACGCAGTATTTT CASSHGFSTDTQYF
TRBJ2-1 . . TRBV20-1 TGCAGTGCTAGGGGACGGCTTCCGGGGCATGAGCAGTTCTTC CSARGRLPGHEQFF
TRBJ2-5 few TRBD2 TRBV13 TGTGCCAGCAGCTTTCGGCTAGCGGGAGAAGAGACCCAGTACTTC CASSFRLAGEETQYF
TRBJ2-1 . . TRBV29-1 TGCAGCGTTGAATGGCGGGCCAATGAGCAGTTCTTC CSVEWRANEQFF
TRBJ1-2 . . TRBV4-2 TGTGCCAGCAGCCAAGAAAATTCGGGGGAGAGGCATGGCTACACCTTC CASSQENSGERHGYTF
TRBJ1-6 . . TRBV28 TGTGCCAGCAGCCTCAGGGGTTCACCCCTCCACTTT CASSLRGSPLHF
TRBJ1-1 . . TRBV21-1 TGTGCCAGCAGCGACTTTCCCCAAAACAGGGAAGAGGGCTCCGACACTGAAGCTTTCTTT CASSDFPQNREEGSDTEAFF
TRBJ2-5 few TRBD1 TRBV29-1 TGCAGCGTGATGGGGGAAGGGGGCTACCAAGAGACCCAGTACTTC CSVMGEGGYQETQYF
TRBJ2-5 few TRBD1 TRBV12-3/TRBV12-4 TGTGCCAGCAGGACTGGACAGGGGGCTAGGGAGCAGTACTTC CASRTGQGAREQYF
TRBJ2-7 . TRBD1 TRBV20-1 TGCAGTGCTAGAGATCCAGGACAGGGACCCTACGAGCAGTACTTC CSARDPGQGPYEQYF
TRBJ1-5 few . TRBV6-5 TGTGCCAGCGGGTACCTTAGCAATCAGCCCCAGCATTTT CASGYLSNQPQHF
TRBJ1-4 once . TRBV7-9 TGTGCCAGCAGCTTAGTCCCACTTGCAACTAATGAAAAACTGTTTTTT CASSLVPLATNEKLFF
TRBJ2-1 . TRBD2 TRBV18 TGTGCCAGCTCAGAGCAAGCGGGGGTCAATGAGCAGTTCTTC CASSEQAGVNEQFF
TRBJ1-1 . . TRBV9 TGTGCCAGCAGCGTAGCGCCAGCTATGAACACTGAAGCTTTCTTT CASSVAPAMNTEAFF
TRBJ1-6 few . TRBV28 TGTGCCAGCAGTGGGACCAAGTCGGCCCTCCACTTT CASSGTKSALHF
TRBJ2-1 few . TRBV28 TGTGCCAGCAGTTTATGGGATGTCAGGGGTTACAATGAGCAGTTCTTC CASSLWDVRGYNEQFF
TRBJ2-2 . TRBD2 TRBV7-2 TGTGCCAGCAGCTTAGGCGGGGGGACCGGGGAGCTGTTTTTT CASSLGGGTGELFF
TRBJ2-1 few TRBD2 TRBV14 TGTGCCAGCAGCCAAGATCTACTGAGCGGGAGTTTGAATGAGCAGTTCTTC CASSQDLLSGSLNEQFF
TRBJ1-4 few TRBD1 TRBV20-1 TGCAGTGCTAGAGTCGACAGGGGACGTAATGAAAAACTGTTTTTT CSARVDRGRNEKLFF
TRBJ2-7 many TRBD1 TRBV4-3 TGCGCCAGCAGCCAAGCGGACAGGGGGCCCTACGAGCAGTACTTC CASSQADRGPYEQYF
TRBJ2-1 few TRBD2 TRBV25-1 TGTGCCAGCACCCCGACTAGCGGGAGGGCAGATGAGCAGTTCTTC CASTPTSGRADEQFF
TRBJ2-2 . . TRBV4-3 TGCGCCAGCAGCCAAGATTCGCGAGGAGGATCCGGGGAGCTGTTTTTT CASSQDSRGGSGELFF
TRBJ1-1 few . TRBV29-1 TGCAGCGTTGACCCGGGGCGGGTGACTGAAGCTTTCTTT CSVDPGRVTEAFF